These 15 T cell receptor beta chains came from one sample sequenced in a study of patients and donors after allogeneic stem cell transplantation. A single record per CDR3 protein comes from TCRdb applying MiXCR to the RT-PCR reads. This sample has under 170,000 distinct CDR3 sequences, with 30% to 45% found just once. The specimen sequenced was blood, either unsorted or a sorted T cell fraction (not recorded which). The source of these receptors is a human donor who was either an allogeneic HSCT recipient or a stem cell or donor lymphocyte infusion donor (not recorded which). It is not recorded whose cells these are; they may come from a transplant donor.

This clonotype was seen more than once but under ten times. The rearrangement links TRBV7-9 to TRBJ1-1; D uncertain. Trimming cost V 3 bases and J 0 bases, with 8 bases left between them. Germline V gene lookup returns CDR1 SEHNR and CDR2 FQNEAQ (reference sequence). There are 14 residues in the CDR3. This CDR3 reads CASSLAGMNTEAFF. CDR3 in DNA: TGTGCCAGCAGCTTGGCAGGCATGAACACTGAAGCTTTCTTT.

This rearrangement joins TRBV12-3 or TRBV12-4 to TRBJ1-2; D possibly corresponds to TRBD1 (6 bases). The V end was cut by 0 bases, the J end by 8 bases, with 10 bases between. The CDR3 covers 13 residues. The CDR3 DNA is TGTGCCAGCAGTTTAGCCAGGGACAACGGCTACACCTTC. It specifies CASSLARDNGYTF.

The rearrangement links TRBV28 to TRBJ2-7; TRBD1 matches 7 bases. The CDR3 totals 14 residues. Germline V gene lookup returns CDR1 MDHEN and CDR2 SYDVKM. With V trimmed by 5 bases and J by 3 bases, 7 bases remained unmatched. CDR3 protein: CASSDRDRHYEQYF. The DNA of the CDR3 is TGTGCCAGCAGTGACCGGGACAGACACTACGAGCAGTACTTC.

In its sample, this clonotype was seen a few times. The V and J genes are TRBV5-1 and TRBJ2-2; D gene unclear. Germline assignment: CDR1 SGHRS and CDR2 YFSETQ. V lost 2 bases to trimming and J lost 4 bases, with 6 bases between them. This CDR3 comprises 13 residues. Written as DNA, the CDR3 is TGCGCCAGCAGCTTTTGGGGCACCGGGGAGCTGTTTTTT. Amino acids: CASSFWGTGELFF.

This clonotype has a single count. The chain recombines TRBV12-3 or TRBV12-4 with TRBJ2-7; TRBD1 agrees at 10 bases. This CDR3 has 13 residues. With 5 bases clipped from V and 5 bases from J, the junction kept 3 bases outside the gene matches. CDR3 sequence (DNA): TGTGCCAGCAGTGGGGGACAGGGGAACGAGCAGTACGTC. Its protein product is CASSGGQGNEQYV.

The chain uses TRBV12-3 or TRBV12-4 and TRBJ1-4; D gene unclear. The CDR3 runs 13 residues. Trimming left V 3 bases short and J 7 bases short, with 9 bases between. The CDR3 coding sequence is TGTGCCAGCAGTTTTGGGGAGGGTGAAAAACTGTTTTTT. It encodes CASSFGEGEKLFF.

This rearrangement joins TRBV12-3 or TRBV12-4 to TRBJ2-5; D unclear. V lost 5 bases to trimming and J lost 4 bases, with 14 bases between them. The CDR3 has 14 amino acids. DNA for the CDR3: TGTGCCAGCAGTACCACGCCCAGGTCAGAGACCCAGTACTTC. Amino acid sequence: CASSTTPRSETQYF.

This clonotype has a handful of counts. This chain joins TRBV20-1 and TRBJ1-2, with 7 bases identical to TRBD1. Looked up from germline, CDR1 is DFQATT and CDR2 is SNEGSKA (reference sequence). This CDR3 is built from 16 residues. The V segment lost 0 bases and the J segment 3 bases; nucleotides outside the gene matches: 10. For the CDR3, the DNA is TGCAGTGCTAGAGATCTTGTGGCAGGGGGACACTATGGCTACACCTTC. Its translation is CSARDLVAGGHYGYTF.

The genes are TRBV20-1 and TRBJ2-1, with a weak D call TRBD1 (7 bases). Germline assignment: CDR1 DFQATT and CDR2 SNEGSKA (reference sequence). V shed 4 bases and J shed 0 bases, with 16 bases lying between them. The CDR3 extends over 16 amino acids. CDR3 nucleotides: TGCAGTGCTACACTCCCAGGGGGGAGCTCCTACAATGAGCAGTTCTTC. Encoded protein: CSATLPGGSSYNEQFF.

The chain recombines TRBV6-5 with TRBJ1-6; D perhaps matches TRBD1 (5 bases). The CDR3 is made up of 18 amino acids. Trimming stripped 2 bases from V and 4 bases from J, with 18 bases between. The V gene's germline CDR1 is MNHEY and CDR2 SVGAGI. The CDR3 region has the DNA TGTGCCAGCAGTTACGAGGGACGGAGGTTTTCTTATAATTCACCCCTCCACTTT. This translates into CASSYEGRRFSYNSPLHF.

V is TRBV5-1 and J is TRBJ1-4, with D hard to call. This CDR3 is built from 13 residues. Between the trimmed V and J ends, which lost 5 bases and 8 bases, there was a span of 13 bases. Germline-derived CDR1 and CDR2 are SGHRS and YFSETQ. CDR3 DNA sequence: TGCGCCAGCAGTTTAGGAACCGCCGAAAAACTGTTTTTT. Translation: CASSLGTAEKLFF.

This chain joins TRBV6-2 or TRBV6-3 and TRBJ1-1; D is ambiguous. Germline CDR1 and CDR2: MNHEY and SVGEGT. This CDR3 contains 16 residues. Trimming removed 2 bases from V and 0 bases from J, with 13 bases in between. The CDR3 sequence is CASSYATGSLNTEAFF. The CDR3 DNA is TGTGCCAGCAGTTACGCGACGGGCAGCCTGAACACTGAAGCTTTCTTT.

This chain joins TRBV7-2 and TRBJ1-6; weak D call: TRBD1 (6 bases). Germline CDR1 reads SGHTA; CDR2 reads FQGNSA. CDR3 length: 15 residues. Trimming removed 6 bases at V and 9 bases at J, with 18 bases between. The DNA of the CDR3 is TGTGCCAGCAGTGTAATGACAGGCGGGAGTTCACCCCTCCACTTT. It specifies CASSVMTGGSSPLHF.

This clonotype has just a few counts. The chain combines TRBV11-2 with TRBJ1-2; the D gene is possibly TRBD1 (5 bases). Trimming pared 1 base from V and 5 bases from J, leaving 14 bases between. Germline CDR1 SGHAT, CDR2 FQNNGV. The CDR3 is made up of 15 amino acids. As DNA, the CDR3 is TGTGCCAGCAGCTTAGGGGGCAGATCAGTTTATGGCTACACCTTC. Translation gives CASSLGGRSVYGYTF.

V is TRBV4-3 and J is TRBJ1-1, with 8 bases identical to TRBD1. CDR3 length: 14 amino acids. Trimming at V came to 5 bases and at J to 6 bases, leaving 8 bases not matched to a gene. Germline V gene lookup returns CDR1 LGHNA and CDR2 YSLEER. CDR3 loop: CASSGGQGGPEAFF. CDR3 DNA: TGCGCCAGCAGCGGAGGACAGGGAGGACCTGAAGCTTTCTTT.